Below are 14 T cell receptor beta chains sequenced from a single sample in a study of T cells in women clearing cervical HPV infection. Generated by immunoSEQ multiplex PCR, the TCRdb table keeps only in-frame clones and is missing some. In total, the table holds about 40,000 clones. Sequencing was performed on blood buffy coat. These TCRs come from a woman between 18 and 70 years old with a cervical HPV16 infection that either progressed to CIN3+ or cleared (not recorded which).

This CDR3 is CASSFGTQPGPLFF. CDR3 DNA, as far as it was read: TGTGCCAGCAGCTTTGGGACACAACCAGGACCG. The chain uses TRBV7-9 and TRBJ2-2, with D possibly matching TRBD1 (6 bases). From the germline J gene comes the end of the CDR3, since the read stops 3 residues before it. CDR1 is SEHNR and CDR2 is FQNEAQ in the germline V gene (reference sequence). The CDR3 loop spans 14 amino acids. Filled out from reference TRBV7-9 and TRBJ2-2, the complete variable domain reads DTGVSQNPRHKITKRGQNVTFRCDPISEHNRLYWYRQTLGQGPEFLTYFQNEAQLEKSRLLSDRFSAERPKGSFSTLEIQRTEQGDSAMYLCASSFGTQPGPLFFGEGSRLTVL.

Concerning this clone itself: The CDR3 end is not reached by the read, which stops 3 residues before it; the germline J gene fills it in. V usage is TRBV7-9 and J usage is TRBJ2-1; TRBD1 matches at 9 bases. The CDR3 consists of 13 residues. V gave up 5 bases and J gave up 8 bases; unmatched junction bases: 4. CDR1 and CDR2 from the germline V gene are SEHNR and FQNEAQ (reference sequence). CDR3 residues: CASSPGTGHEQFF. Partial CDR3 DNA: TGTGCCAGCAGCCCTGGGACAGGGCATGAG.

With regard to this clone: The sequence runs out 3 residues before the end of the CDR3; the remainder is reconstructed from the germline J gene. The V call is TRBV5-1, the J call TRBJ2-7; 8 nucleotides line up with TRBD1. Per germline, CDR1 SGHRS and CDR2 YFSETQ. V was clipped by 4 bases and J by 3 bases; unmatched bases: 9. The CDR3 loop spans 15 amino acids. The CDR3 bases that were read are TGCGCCAGCAGCCCCCGACAGGGGAATTTCTACGAG. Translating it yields CASSPRQGNFYE. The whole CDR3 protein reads CASSPRQGNFYEQYF.

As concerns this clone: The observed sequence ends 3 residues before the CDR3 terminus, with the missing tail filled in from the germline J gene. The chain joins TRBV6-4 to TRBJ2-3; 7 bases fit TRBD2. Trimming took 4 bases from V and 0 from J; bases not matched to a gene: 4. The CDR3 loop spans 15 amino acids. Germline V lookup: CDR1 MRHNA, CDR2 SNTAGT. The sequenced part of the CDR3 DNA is TGTGCCAGCAGTGCCGCGGGAGCTAGCACAGATACG. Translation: CASSAAGASTDT. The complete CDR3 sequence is CASSAAGASTDTQYF.

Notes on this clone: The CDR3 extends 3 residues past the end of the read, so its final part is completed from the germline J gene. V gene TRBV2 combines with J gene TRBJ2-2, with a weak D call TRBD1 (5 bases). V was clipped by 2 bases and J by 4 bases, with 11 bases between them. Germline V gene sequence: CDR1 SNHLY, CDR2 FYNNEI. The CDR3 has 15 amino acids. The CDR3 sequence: CASSERGQITGELFF. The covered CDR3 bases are TGTGCCAGCAGTGAAAGGGGTCAGATCACCGGGGAG.

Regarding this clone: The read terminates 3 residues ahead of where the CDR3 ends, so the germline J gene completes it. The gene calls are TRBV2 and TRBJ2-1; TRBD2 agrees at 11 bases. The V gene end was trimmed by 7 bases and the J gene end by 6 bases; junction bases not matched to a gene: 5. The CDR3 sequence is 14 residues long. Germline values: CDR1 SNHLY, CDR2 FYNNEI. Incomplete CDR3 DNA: TGTGCCAGCATATCACTAGCGGGAGTCAATGAG. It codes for CASISLAGVNE. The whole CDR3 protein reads CASISLAGVNEQFF.

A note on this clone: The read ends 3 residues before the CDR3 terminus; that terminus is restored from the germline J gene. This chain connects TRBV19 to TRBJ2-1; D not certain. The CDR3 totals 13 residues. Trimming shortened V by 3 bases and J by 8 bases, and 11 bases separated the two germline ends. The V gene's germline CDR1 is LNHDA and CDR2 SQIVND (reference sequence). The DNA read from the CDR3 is TGTGCCAGTAGTATGTGGGTAGCCGATGAG. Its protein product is CASSMWVADE. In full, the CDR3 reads CASSMWVADEQFF.

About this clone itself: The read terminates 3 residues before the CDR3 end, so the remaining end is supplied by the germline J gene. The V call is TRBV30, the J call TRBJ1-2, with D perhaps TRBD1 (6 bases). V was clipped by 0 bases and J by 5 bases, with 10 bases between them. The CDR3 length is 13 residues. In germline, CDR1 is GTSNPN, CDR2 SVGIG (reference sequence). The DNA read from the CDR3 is TGTGCCTGGAGTGTGGGGGCAGGGTATGGC. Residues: CAWSVGAGYG. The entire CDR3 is CAWSVGAGYGYTF.

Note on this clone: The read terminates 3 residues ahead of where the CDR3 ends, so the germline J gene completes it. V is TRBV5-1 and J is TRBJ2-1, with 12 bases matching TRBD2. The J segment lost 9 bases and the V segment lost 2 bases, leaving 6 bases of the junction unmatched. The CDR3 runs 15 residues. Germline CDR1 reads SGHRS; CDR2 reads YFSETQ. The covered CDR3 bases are TGCGCCAGCAGCTTTACTAGCGGGAGGTCTAGTGAG. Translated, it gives CASSFTSGRSSE. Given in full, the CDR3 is CASSFTSGRSSEQFF.

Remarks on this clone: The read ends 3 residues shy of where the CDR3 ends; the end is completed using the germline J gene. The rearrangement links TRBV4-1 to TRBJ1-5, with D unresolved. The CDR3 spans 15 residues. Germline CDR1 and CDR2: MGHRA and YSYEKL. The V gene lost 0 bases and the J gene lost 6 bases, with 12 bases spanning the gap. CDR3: CASSQDSRQTQPQHF. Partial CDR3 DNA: TGCGCCAGCAGCCAAGATTCCCGACAAACTCAGCCC.

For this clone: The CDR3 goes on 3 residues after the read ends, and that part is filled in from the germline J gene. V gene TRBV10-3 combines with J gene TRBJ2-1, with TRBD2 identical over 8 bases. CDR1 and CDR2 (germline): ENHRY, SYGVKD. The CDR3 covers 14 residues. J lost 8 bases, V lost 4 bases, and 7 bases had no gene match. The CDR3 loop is CAISGLAGGYEQFF. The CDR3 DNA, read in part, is TGTGCCATCAGTGGGCTAGCGGGCGGCTATGAG.

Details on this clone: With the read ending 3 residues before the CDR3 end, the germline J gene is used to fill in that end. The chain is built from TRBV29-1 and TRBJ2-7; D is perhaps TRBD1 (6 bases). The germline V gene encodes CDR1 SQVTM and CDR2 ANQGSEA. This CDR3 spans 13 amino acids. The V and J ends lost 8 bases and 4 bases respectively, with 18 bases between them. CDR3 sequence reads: CSPRGKVPYEQYF. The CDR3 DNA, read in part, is TGCAGCCCAAGGGGGAAGGTTCCTTACGAG.

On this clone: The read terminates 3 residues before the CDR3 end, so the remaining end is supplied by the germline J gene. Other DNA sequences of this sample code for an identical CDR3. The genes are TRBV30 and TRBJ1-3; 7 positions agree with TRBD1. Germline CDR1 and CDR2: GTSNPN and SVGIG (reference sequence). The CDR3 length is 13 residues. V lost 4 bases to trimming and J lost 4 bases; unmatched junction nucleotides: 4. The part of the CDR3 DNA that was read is TGTGCCTGGACGACAGGGCTCGGAAACACC. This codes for CAWTTGLGNT. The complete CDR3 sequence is CAWTTGLGNTIYF.

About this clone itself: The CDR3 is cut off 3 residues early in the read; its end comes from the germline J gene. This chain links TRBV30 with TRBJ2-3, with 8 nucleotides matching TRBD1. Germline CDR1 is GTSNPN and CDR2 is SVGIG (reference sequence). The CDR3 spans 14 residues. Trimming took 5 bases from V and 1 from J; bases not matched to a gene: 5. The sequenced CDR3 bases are TGTGCCTGGGAGGACAGGGTGCGCACAGATACG. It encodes CAWEDRVRTDT. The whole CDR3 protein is CAWEDRVRTDTQYF.